This entry lists 9 T cell receptor beta chains sequenced from one sample in a study of siplizumab effects on memory and regulatory T cells. Some clones are missing from TCRdb's copy, which holds only in-frame ones; the method was immunoSEQ multiplex PCR. The table lists about 91,000 clones, over 85% of them singletons, with 5.5% to 7.5% in the top ten. Sequencing used CD8+ T cells sorted from blood. All receptors come from a human donor in good health.

This sequence joins TRBV9 and TRBJ2-3; D tentatively fits TRBD1 or TRBD2 (5 bases each). The germline gives CDR1 SGDLS, CDR2 YYNGEE. V lost 0 bases, J lost 2 bases, and 10 bases lay in between. The length of the CDR3 is 15 residues. The CDR3 region is CASSVAGAFTDTQYF. The CDR3 DNA is TGTGCCAGCAGCGTAGCCGGGGCGTTCACAGATACGCAGTATTTT.

This chain connects TRBV4-1 to TRBJ2-6, with D tentatively TRBD2 (6 bases). The germline V and J ends were trimmed by 4 bases and 4 bases, with 14 bases remaining between them. The CDR3 extends over 16 amino acids. CDR1 MGHRA and CDR2 YSYEKL come from the germline V gene. CDR3 bases: TGCGCCAGCAGCCGCATATTCGGGAGCGGGGCCAACGTCCTGACTTTC. Translating gives CASSRIFGSGANVLTF.

This clone occurred once. The CDR3 sequence is CASSRTGADTQYF. DNA for the CDR3: TGCGCCAGCAGCCGCACAGGGGCAGATACGCAGTATTTT. The rearrangement uses TRBV4-3 and TRBJ2-3; 7 positions match TRBD1. The CDR3 is 13 residues long. Germline lookup yields CDR1 LGHNA and CDR2 YSLEER. Trimming at V came to 4 bases and at J to 4 bases, leaving 2 bases not matched to a gene.

The chain employs TRBV7-3 and TRBJ2-2; 10 nucleotides line up with TRBD2. Germline V gives CDR1 SGHTA, CDR2 FQGTGA. With V trimmed by 5 bases and J by 4 bases, 4 bases remained unmatched. The CDR3 extends over 15 amino acids. This chain's CDR3 is CASSLAGVGTGELFF. The CDR3 DNA is TGTGCCAGCAGCCTAGCGGGGGTGGGCACCGGGGAGCTGTTTTTT.

The V and J genes are TRBV27 and TRBJ1-1; the match to TRBD1 covers 8 bases. This CDR3 contains 18 residues. Germline CDR1 is MNHEY and CDR2 is SMNVEV (reference sequence). Losses at the gene ends were 6 bases for V and 5 bases for J; bases not matched to a gene: 20. CDR3 protein: CASSARAGLRGLSTEAFF. As DNA, the CDR3 is TGTGCCAGCAGCGCAAGGGCCGGGCTCAGGGGGCTTTCAACTGAAGCTTTCTTT.

The chain joins TRBV9 to TRBJ2-7; 10 bases align to TRBD2. CDR1 and CDR2 (germline): SGDLS, YYNGEE. The CDR3 has 17 residues. Trimming took 0 bases from V and 9 from J; bases not matched to a gene: 15. The CDR3 coding sequence is TGTGCCAGCAGCGTAGGTCCAGCGGGAGGGACCTACGAGCGGCAGTACTTC. This sequence encodes CASSVGPAGGTYERQYF.

The rearrangement uses TRBV5-5 and TRBJ2-3; perhaps TRBD2 as D (6 bases). Deletions cut 4 bases from V and 5 bases from J, with 26 bases between. Germline CDR1 and CDR2: SGHKS and YYEKEE (reference sequence). The CDR3 is 18 amino acids. CDR3 residues: CASSQLVGTAARGDTQYF. In DNA form, the CDR3 reads TGTGCCAGCAGCCAATTAGTAGGGACTGCCGCGCGGGGAGATACGCAGTATTTT.

This chain joins TRBV7-9 and TRBJ2-1; 8 bases fit TRBD2. Per the germline V gene, CDR1 is SEHNR and CDR2 is FQNEAQ (reference sequence). Trimming removed 7 bases from V and 1 base from J; junction bases left unmatched: 12. CDR3 length equals 17 residues. The CDR3 DNA reads TGTGCCAGCACTCCCGGGGGGGCGTCCTGGTCCTACAATGAGCAGTTCTTC. This gives the protein CASTPGGASWSYNEQFF.

This clone has just one count. V gene TRBV11-2 combines with J gene TRBJ1-1; the D is unclear. Per the germline V gene, CDR1 is SGHAT and CDR2 is FQNNGV. The length of the CDR3 is 16 residues. Trimming pared 5 bases from V and 2 bases from J, leaving 18 bases between. CDR3 in DNA: TGTGCCAGCAGCGGCGGGTCGGAGGCAGTTAACACTGAAGCTTTCTTT. Residues: CASSGGSEAVNTEAFF. Combining the CDR3 with reference TRBV11-2 and TRBJ1-1 gives the whole variable domain EAGVAQSPRYKIIEKRQSVAFWCNPISGHATLYWYQQILGQGPKLLIQFQNNGVVDDSQLPKDRFSAERLKGVDSTLKIQPAKLEDSAVYLCASSGGSEAVNTEAFFGQGTRLTVV.